These 25 T cell receptor beta chains were sequenced from one sample in a study of blood T cell repertoires in COVID-19. Here immunoSEQ multiplex PCR was the method, and the copy in TCRdb shows in-frame clones only, minus some. The data show about 88,000 clones, roughly 87% seen once. Source material: peripheral blood. These receptors were collected from a male donor with acute or convalescent COVID-19.

CDR3 residues: CASSEYGYGYTF. CDR3 DNA sequence: TGTGCCAGCAGTGAATACGGGTATGGCTACACCTTC. This rearrangement joins TRBV25-1 to TRBJ1-2; D not resolved. This CDR3 is built from 12 residues. Germline V gene data show CDR1 as MGHDK and CDR2 as SYGVNS. V lost 0 bases to trimming and J lost 5 bases, with 4 bases between them.

The chain uses TRBV28 and TRBJ1-5; D gene uncertain. V shed 3 bases and J shed 2 bases, with 11 bases lying between them. CDR1 MDHEN and CDR2 SYDVKM come from the germline V gene. This CDR3 has 15 residues. In DNA, the CDR3 is TGTGCCAGCAGTTTGGCCCCGAGGGGCAATCAGCCCCAGCATTTT. As protein: CASSLAPRGNQPQHF.

The chain is built from TRBV2 and TRBJ1-1; unclear D gene. Germline values: CDR1 SNHLY, CDR2 FYNNEI. This CDR3 is 14 amino acids long. Trimming pared 9 bases from V and 3 bases from J, leaving 17 bases between. This CDR3 reads CASSKYQRDTEAFF. The CDR3 coding sequence is TGTGCCAGTAGTAAGTACCAAAGAGACACTGAAGCTTTCTTT.

The chain couples TRBV27 to TRBJ1-1; D is undetermined. The CDR3 sequence is 14 residues long. From germline, CDR1 is MNHEY and CDR2 SMNVEV (reference sequence). Deletions cut 8 bases from V and 0 bases from J, with 13 bases between. The CDR3 reads CASHKAGMNTEAFF. The CDR3 DNA reads as TGTGCCAGCCATAAAGCGGGGATGAACACTGAAGCTTTCTTT.

The gene calls are TRBV12-3 or TRBV12-4 and TRBJ1-1, with a possible D match to TRBD1 (5 bases). This CDR3 has 12 amino acids. Trimming took 4 bases from V and 10 from J, leaving 13 bases between them. The CDR3 DNA follows: TGTGCCAGCAGTTCGGACAAGGTCGGAGCTTTCTTT. As protein: CASSSDKVGAFF.

The genes are TRBV18 and TRBJ2-2; 9 positions match TRBD2. Germline trimming cut 5 bases from V and 1 base from J; bases unmatched to any gene: 5. The V gene's germline CDR1 is KGHSH and CDR2 LQKENI. This CDR3 is 16 amino acids long. CDR3 amino acids: CASSAGLALNTGELFF. The CDR3 region has the DNA TGTGCCAGCTCAGCTGGACTAGCGTTGAACACCGGGGAGCTGTTTTTT.

The table lists this clone with a few counts. The chain links TRBV10-3 to TRBJ1-5; D uncertain. Germline-derived CDR1 and CDR2 are ENHRY and SYGVKD. Trimming left V 6 bases short and J 7 bases short, with 10 bases between. The CDR3 is 12 amino acids. DNA of the CDR3: TGTGCCATCAGGGCCCCGGGGCAGCCCCAGCATTTT. Its protein product is CAIRAPGQPQHF.

This rearrangement joins TRBV19 to TRBJ1-1; TRBD1 is a possible D gene (6 bases). Germline V gene lookup returns CDR1 LNHDA and CDR2 SQIVND (reference sequence). V lost 7 bases to trimming and J lost 5 bases, with 8 bases between them. The CDR3 is 11 amino acids. In DNA, the CDR3 is TGTGCCAGTACAGGGGTGACTGAAGCTTTCTTT. Encoded protein: CASTGVTEAFF.

The CDR3 bases are TGCGCCAGCAGCTTAACCGGGACAGGGGCGGGAAACACTGAAGCTTTCTTT. Its protein product is CASSLTGTGAGNTEAFF. This chain connects TRBV5-1 to TRBJ1-1; 10 nucleotides line up with TRBD1. Germline-derived CDR1 and CDR2 are SGHRS and YFSETQ. The trim removed 2 bases at V and 2 bases at J, leaving 9 bases unmatched. The CDR3 is 17 amino acids.

The V gene is TRBV11-3, the J gene TRBJ2-1; D is undetermined. CDR1 and CDR2 (germline): SGHNT, YENEEA. This CDR3 contains 11 residues. The V gene lost 3 bases and the J gene lost 8 bases, with 5 bases spanning the gap. CDR3: CASSLGHEQFF. In nucleotides, the CDR3 is TGTGCCAGCAGCTTGGGCCATGAGCAGTTCTTC.

This clone appeared once. The rearrangement uses TRBV25-1 and TRBJ1-2; TRBD1 matches 10 bases. Trimming removed 8 bases from V and 6 bases from J; junction bases left unmatched: 9. Germline assignment: CDR1 MGHDK and CDR2 SYGVNS. This CDR3 spans 14 amino acids. The CDR3 here is CASSHRDRGNGYTF. CDR3 nucleotide sequence: TGTGCCAGCTCGCATCGGGACAGGGGCAATGGCTACACCTTC.

The J gene is TRBJ2-7, the V gene TRBV6-1, with D unclear. Germline V gives CDR1 MNHNS, CDR2 SASEGT. The CDR3 runs to 13 residues. Trimming pared 1 base from V and 5 bases from J, leaving 9 bases between. Here the CDR3 DNA reads TGTGCCAGCAGTGAAGTCCGTTCCCACGAGCAGTACTTC. It specifies CASSEVRSHEQYF.

The chain uses TRBV5-1 and TRBJ2-4, with D maybe TRBD2 (5 bases). Germline V gene data show CDR1 as SGHRS and CDR2 as YFSETQ. V was pared by 0 bases and J by 8 bases, with 15 bases between. The CDR3 is 15 residues long. The CDR3 DNA reads TGCGCCAGCAGCTTGGTTTTCGAGGGAAGGGACATTCAGTACTTC. It specifies CASSLVFEGRDIQYF. Based on the CDR3 plus reference TRBV5-1 and TRBJ2-4, the full variable domain is KAGVTQTPRYLIKTRGQQVTLSCSPISGHRSVSWYQQTPGQGLQFLFEYFSETQRNKGNFPGRFSGRQFSNSRSEMNVSTLELGDSALYLCASSLVFEGRDIQYFGAGTRLSVL.

The J gene is TRBJ2-1, the V gene TRBV9; 11 bases are shared with TRBD2. This CDR3 region has 15 residues. The V gene's germline CDR1 is SGDLS and CDR2 YYNGEE. Germline trimming cut 6 bases from V and 6 bases from J; bases unmatched to any gene: 8. The CDR3 region is CASNIAGGPSNEQFF. The CDR3 DNA is TGTGCCAGCAACATAGCGGGGGGGCCCTCCAATGAGCAGTTCTTC.

This clone was counted only a few times. V and J are TRBV2 and TRBJ1-5; TRBD1 matches 8 bases. From germline, CDR1 is SNHLY and CDR2 FYNNEI. The J segment lost 6 bases and the V segment lost 6 bases, leaving 7 bases of the junction unmatched. This CDR3 contains 14 residues. The DNA of the CDR3 is TGTGCCAGCAGCCCAGGACAGGGAGTTCAGCCCCAGCATTTT. It yields the protein CASSPGQGVQPQHF.

The chain is built from TRBV5-3 and TRBJ1-5, with TRBD1 identical over 10 bases. TRBV5-3 is an ORF, with its function uncertain. With V trimmed by 2 bases and J by 4 bases, 21 bases remained unmatched. The CDR3 runs to 21 residues. This CDR3 is CARSLHTFTRQGAGSNQPQHF. The CDR3, as DNA: TGTGCCAGAAGCTTACACACTTTTACGCGACAGGGGGCCGGTTCGAATCAGCCCCAGCATTTT.

The chain is built from TRBV7-2 and TRBJ2-3; 13 bases match TRBD2. Germline V gene lookup returns CDR1 SGHTA and CDR2 FQGNSA. J lost 2 bases, V lost 5 bases, and 7 bases had no gene match. The CDR3 sequence is 17 residues long. The DNA of the CDR3 is TGTGCCAGCAGCCAGACTAGCGGGGGGCCTCACACAGATACGCAGTATTTT. It encodes CASSQTSGGPHTDTQYF.

The chain couples TRBV19 to TRBJ2-7, with no clear D. There are 12 residues in the CDR3. Germline lookup yields CDR1 LNHDA and CDR2 SQIVND (reference sequence). Deletions cut 2 bases from V and 6 bases from J, with 8 bases between. The CDR3 spells CASSIPGSEQYF. CDR3 sequence (DNA): TGTGCCAGTAGTATACCCGGGTCCGAGCAGTACTTC.

The V call is TRBV10-3, the J call TRBJ2-5; 8 bases match TRBD1. The CDR3 is made up of 14 amino acids. Germline values: CDR1 ENHRY, CDR2 SYGVKD. The J segment lost 5 bases and the V segment lost 5 bases, leaving 7 bases of the junction unmatched. The DNA of the CDR3 is TGTGCCATCAGTCGCGGACAGGGTGAGGAGACCCAGTACTTC. Translation gives CAISRGQGEETQYF.

The chain recombines TRBV18 with TRBJ2-5; tentative D call: TRBD1 (6 bases). The CDR3 runs 15 residues. Germline CDR1 reads KGHSH; CDR2 reads LQKENI. V was clipped by 1 base and J by 1 base, with 10 bases between them. The CDR3 DNA reads TGTGCCAGCTCACCACAACAGGGCTCCCAAGAGACCCAGTACTTC. Translated, it gives CASSPQQGSQETQYF.

Comment on this clone: Other DNA sequences in this sample translate to the same CDR3. The chain is built from TRBV5-1 and TRBJ2-7, with a weak D call TRBD2 (6 bases). This CDR3 is 15 amino acids long. Germline CDR1 SGHRS, CDR2 YFSETQ. V was cut by 0 bases and J by 3 bases, with 13 bases left in between. The CDR3 spells CASSLVRRGNYEQYF. For the CDR3, the DNA is TGCGCCAGCAGCTTGGTTCGGCGGGGTAACTACGAGCAGTACTTC.

The chain joins TRBV2 to TRBJ1-1; D remains unclear. The CDR3 sequence is 13 residues long. The germline V gene has CDR1 SNHLY and CDR2 FYNNEI. Deletions cut 5 bases from V and 0 bases from J, with 7 bases between. The CDR3 nucleotides are TGTGCCAGCAGTTGGCGGGTGAACACTGAAGCTTTCTTT. The encoded protein is CASSWRVNTEAFF. Full variable domain (missing parts from reference TRBV2 and TRBJ1-1): EPEVTQTPSHQVTQMGQEVILRCVPISNHLYFYWYRQILGQKVEFLVSFYNNEISEKSEIFDDQFSVERPDGSNFTLKIRSTKLEDSAMYFCASSWRVNTEAFFGQGTRLTVV.

The CDR3 DNA reads as TGCAGCGCCTGTCTGACTAGCGGGGTATCCGGGGAGCTGTTTTTT. This encodes CSACLTSGVSGELFF. The gene calls are TRBV29-1 and TRBJ2-2, with 11 bases that match TRBD2. Germline trimming cut 7 bases from V and 6 bases from J; bases unmatched to any gene: 10. This CDR3 contains 15 residues. CDR1 and CDR2 (germline): SQVTM, ANQGSEA.

This clone is a singleton in its sample. The V call is TRBV19, the J call TRBJ2-1; TRBD1 matches at 8 bases. The V gene end was trimmed by 4 bases and the J gene end by 1 base; junction bases not matched to a gene: 3. Germline V gene sequence: CDR1 LNHDA, CDR2 SQIVND (reference sequence). CDR3 length equals 15 residues. The DNA of the CDR3 is TGTGCCAGTAGTACTGGACAGGGTTCCTACAATGAGCAGTTCTTC. As protein: CASSTGQGSYNEQFF.

The V and J genes are TRBV15 and TRBJ1-1, with D unresolved. Trimming left V 4 bases short and J 7 bases short, with 13 bases between. The CDR3 is made up of 13 amino acids. Germline values: CDR1 LNHNV, CDR2 YYDKDF (reference sequence). The DNA of the CDR3 is TGTGCCACCAGCACCCCAGCAGGAGGTGAAGCTTTCTTT. Its protein is CATSTPAGGEAFF.